The T cell receptor (beta chain) under discussion was sequenced for a study of shared clonotypes between healthy human individuals. This clone was counted a few times. The length of the CDR3 is 16 residues. The V and J ends lost 0 bases and 2 bases respectively, with 14 bases between them. Germline V gives CDR1 LGHNA, CDR2 YSLEER. Assay execution proceeded at the deep level. Each subset's genomic DNA was shared equally among a number of immunoSEQ plates. Repertoires were generated with immunoSEQ multiplex PCR, while TCRdb's copy carries only in-frame clones and drops some. The sample carries a few hundred thousand clones, around 78% recorded once.

Sequencing used PBMCs. The origin of this receptor is a woman between 40 and 55 years old in good health. Some clones in this sample may be carry-over from other donors' samples. The chain carries TRBV4-3 and TRBJ2-7; a possible D gene is TRBD1 (6 bases). The CDR3 coding sequence is TGCGCCAGCAGCCAAGATAGTCGGGGACAAGCCTACGAGCAGTACTTC. Translated, it gives CASSQDSRGQAYEQYF.